These 11 T cell receptor beta chains were sequenced from one sample in a study of identical twins. TCRdb passed the 5' RACE reads through MiXCR, listing each CDR3 protein once. The sample holds 400,000 to 550,000 distinct CDR3 sequences, about 20% seen once. Another study also made use of these data, one on T cells expressing NK-cell markers.

Sequencing was done on a sample of CD4+ T cells sorted from blood. Receptor source: a woman between 18 and 30 years old in good health.

This clonotype was picked up a small number of times. V usage is TRBV7-2 and J usage is TRBJ2-7; the D gene is possibly TRBD1 (5 bases). Trimming removed 2 bases at V and 2 bases at J, with 13 bases between. Germline loops: CDR1 SGHTA, CDR2 FQGNSA. CDR3 length: 15 residues. CDR3 nucleotides: TGTGCCAGCAGCTTATCGGCAGGGCAAGCCTACGAGCAGTACTTC. Amino acids: CASSLSAGQAYEQYF.

In this sample, this clonotype turned up a few times. The rearrangement links TRBV5-1 to TRBJ2-3; 10 bases map to TRBD1. The CDR3 has 16 residues. Looked up from germline, CDR1 is SGHRS and CDR2 is YFSETQ. With V trimmed by 4 bases and J by 4 bases, 9 bases remained unmatched. CDR3 sequence: CASSPGVGTGADTQYF. In nucleotides, the CDR3 is TGCGCCAGCAGCCCCGGAGTGGGGACAGGGGCAGATACGCAGTATTTT.

This clonotype was observed a few times. J is TRBJ1-6 and V is TRBV6-2 or TRBV6-3; D is perhaps TRBD1 (6 bases). CDR1 MNHEY and CDR2 SVGEGT come from the germline V gene. The CDR3 spans 13 residues. V was cut by 10 bases and J by 10 bases, with 17 bases left in between. DNA of the CDR3: TGTGCCATCGCCCAGGGGTTTGACTCACCCCTCCACTTT. Its translation is CAIAQGFDSPLHF.

This clonotype has just a few counts. The chain has TRBV29-1 and TRBJ2-7, with 8 bases identical to TRBD1. V dropped 7 bases and J dropped 6; count of bases not matched to a gene: 11. In germline, CDR1 is SQVTM, CDR2 ANQGSEA. The CDR3 spans 13 residues. This CDR3 reads CSAAPGQEVEQYF. The CDR3 region has the DNA TGCAGCGCTGCACCGGGACAGGAGGTCGAGCAGTACTTC.

V is TRBV20-1 and J is TRBJ2-7; the match to TRBD1 covers 9 bases. V was pared by 1 base and J by 2 bases, with 6 bases of the junction left unmatched. Germline V gene data show CDR1 as DFQATT and CDR2 as SNEGSKA (reference sequence). The length of the CDR3 is 15 residues. This CDR3 reads CSARVTGQGTYEQYF. The CDR3 coding sequence is TGCAGTGCTAGAGTAACGGGACAGGGAACCTACGAGCAGTACTTC.

The V call is TRBV20-1, the J call TRBJ2-1, with D possibly being TRBD1 or TRBD2 (6 bases each). V lost 8 bases and J lost 7, with 18 bases in between. The CDR3 loop spans 13 amino acids. Germline assignment: CDR1 DFQATT and CDR2 SNEGSKA (reference sequence). CDR3 amino acids: CSPKKGGWNEQFF. CDR3 nucleotides: TGCAGTCCCAAAAAGGGGGGATGGAATGAGCAGTTCTTC.

V usage is TRBV11-2 and J usage is TRBJ2-1, with 7 nucleotides matching TRBD2. The J segment lost 4 bases and the V segment lost 3 bases, leaving 6 bases of the junction unmatched. This CDR3 is 15 amino acids long. Per the germline V gene, CDR1 is SGHAT and CDR2 is FQNNGV. The CDR3 nucleotides read TGTGCCAGCAGCTTTGAGGCTAGCGGATACAATGAGCAGTTCTTC. Translation gives CASSFEASGYNEQFF.

The chain is built from TRBV20-1 and TRBJ2-2; D is possibly TRBD2 (6 bases). There are 14 residues in the CDR3. Germline-derived CDR1 and CDR2 are DFQATT and SNEGSKA (reference sequence). Trimming shortened V by 5 bases and J by 0 bases, and 10 bases separated the two germline ends. CDR3 nucleotides: TGCAGTGCTCCCGGAGGGGCGAACACCGGGGAGCTGTTTTTT. It translates to CSAPGGANTGELFF.

The chain combines TRBV20-1 with TRBJ1-5; 9 bases are shared with TRBD1. Germline loops: CDR1 DFQATT, CDR2 SNEGSKA (reference sequence). The CDR3 runs to 16 residues. Trimming cost V 0 bases and J 1 base; bases outside gene matches: 4. CDR3 nucleotides: TGCAGTGCTAGAGATGGTGGGACAGGGAGCAATCAGCCCCAGCATTTT. Residues: CSARDGGTGSNQPQHF.

The chain employs TRBV15 and TRBJ1-4, with 7 bases matching TRBD1. The germline CDR1 and CDR2 sequences are LNHNV and YYDKDF (reference sequence). V shed 5 bases and J 7 bases; nucleotides not matched to a gene: 7. The CDR3 runs to 14 residues. The CDR3 DNA sequence: TGTGCCACCAGCTTACAGGGGAATGGTGAAAAACTGTTTTTT. Translation gives CATSLQGNGEKLFF.

This clonotype showed up many times. The J gene is TRBJ1-2, the V gene TRBV20-1; tentatively, D is TRBD1 (6 bases). This CDR3 spans 13 amino acids. Germline loops: CDR1 DFQATT, CDR2 SNEGSKA (reference sequence). The germline V and J ends were trimmed by 0 bases and 4 bases, with 9 bases remaining between them. The CDR3 DNA follows: TGCAGTGCTAGAGATTACAGGGTCTATGGCTACACCTTC. Amino acids: CSARDYRVYGYTF.